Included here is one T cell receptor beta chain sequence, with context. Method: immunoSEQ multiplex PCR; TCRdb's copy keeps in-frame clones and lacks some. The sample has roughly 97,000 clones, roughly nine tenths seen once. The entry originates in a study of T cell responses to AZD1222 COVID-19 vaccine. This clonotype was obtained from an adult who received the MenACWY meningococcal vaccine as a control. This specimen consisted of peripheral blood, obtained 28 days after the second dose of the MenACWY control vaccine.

The CDR3 sequence: CASSQGNAGASEQYF. CDR3 in DNA: TGCGCCAGCAGCCAGGGTAACGCGGGGGCGAGCGAGCAGTACTTC. The chain has TRBV5-1 and TRBJ2-7; possibly TRBD2 for D (7 bases). CDR1 is SGHRS and CDR2 is YFSETQ in the germline V gene. CDR3 length: 15 residues. Trimming cost V 4 bases and J 6 bases, with 20 bases left between them. Together with reference TRBV5-1 and TRBJ2-7, the CDR3 gives the full variable domain: KAGVTQTPRYLIKTRGQQVTLSCSPISGHRSVSWYQQTPGQGLQFLFEYFSETQRNKGNFPGRFSGRQFSNSRSEMNVSTLELGDSALYLCASSQGNAGASEQYFGPGTRLTVT.